The T cell receptor beta chain under discussion was sequenced for a study of sequential checkpoint blockade in melanoma. Study background: Arm A got nivolumab then ipilimumab; arm B the reverse, 1:1. Each arm's sequence ended with maintenance nivolumab.

Sequencing was performed with immunoSEQ multiplex PCR; in TCRdb, only in-frame clones are kept and a portion is missing. This sample has roughly 8,400 clones; about 68% occur once, and the top ten carry about a fifth. This clone was detected a few times. The treatment is: randomized to nivolumab then ipilimumab (arm A) or the reverse (arm B). Live CD3+CD8+ CD19− CD56− cells were sorted from PBMCs. With V trimmed by 7 bases and J by 6 bases, 4 bases remained unmatched. There are 13 residues in the CDR3. Germline-derived CDR1 and CDR2 are MNHNS and SASEGT. The V and J genes are TRBV6-1 and TRBJ1-2; TRBD1 agrees at 11 bases. Material: CD8+ T cells sorted from blood (inferred from file names), obtained from a patient given nivolumab and ipilimumab in sequence. The sequence was obtained from a human donor with melanoma. The CDR3 loop reads CASTGQGADGYTF. CDR3 nucleotide sequence: TGTGCCAGCACCGGACAGGGGGCTGATGGCTACACCTTC.